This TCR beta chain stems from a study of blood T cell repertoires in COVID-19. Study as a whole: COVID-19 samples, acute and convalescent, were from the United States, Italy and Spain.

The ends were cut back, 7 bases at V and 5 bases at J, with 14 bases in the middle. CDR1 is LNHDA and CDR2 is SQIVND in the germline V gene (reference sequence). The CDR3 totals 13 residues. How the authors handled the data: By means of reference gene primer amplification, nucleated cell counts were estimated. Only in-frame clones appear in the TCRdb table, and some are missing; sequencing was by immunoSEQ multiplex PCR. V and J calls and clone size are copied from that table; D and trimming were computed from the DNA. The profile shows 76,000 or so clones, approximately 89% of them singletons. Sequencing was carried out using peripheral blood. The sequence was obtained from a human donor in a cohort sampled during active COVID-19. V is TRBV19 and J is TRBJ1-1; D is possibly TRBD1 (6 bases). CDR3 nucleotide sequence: TGTGCCAGTACCTTGGACAGTCCTACTGAAGCTTTCTTT. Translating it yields CASTLDSPTEAFF. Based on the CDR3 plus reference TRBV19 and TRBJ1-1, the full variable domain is DGGITQSPKYLFRKEGQNVTLSCEQNLNHDAMYWYRQDPGQGLRLIYYSQIVNDFQKGDIAEGYSVSREKKESFPLTVTSAQKNPTAFYLCASTLDSPTEAFFGQGTRLTVV.